This TCR beta chain was recovered during a study of blood T cells in healthy people across ages. Study results and limitations: Older age went with lower TCR beta diversity per million T cells, in a roughly linear way. The unknown donor CMV status may have confounded expanded clonotype changes. Correlation between TCR beta diversity and naive T cell percentage was strong.

Sample-barcoded 5' priming and a J-beta primer mix drove a second PCR of roughly 6 to 12 cycles. TCRdb itself ran the 5' RACE reads through MiXCR, one entry per CDR3 protein. The table lists about 900,000 distinct CDR3 sequences, 60% to 80% of them singletons. Comments on this clonotype: Antigen unknown.

The authors isolated at least 6 million PBMCs per sample. Per the germline V gene, CDR1 is LGHDT and CDR2 is YNNKEL (reference sequence). V was pared by 10 bases and J by 2 bases, with 4 bases of the junction left unmatched. This CDR3 contains 12 residues. The clonotype comes from a young man in good health. Sequencing was done on a sample of blood. This sequence joins TRBV3-1 and TRBJ1-2, with TRBD1 matching 7 bases. CDR3 in DNA: TGTGCCACCAAGGGACAGAACTATGGCTACACCTTC. It translates to CATKGQNYGYTF.